The present TCR beta chain was sequenced within a study of T cell repertoires in aging, cancer and after chemotherapy. The template was genomic DNA from peripheral blood, not RNA. This clonotype is medium-sized in the sample. Its antigen is currently unknown. TRB rearrangements spanning V, D and J were amplified using mixed TRB-A/B primers. Each CDR3 protein is one row after TCRdb ran MiXCR on the multiplex PCR reads. The data hold just under 2,500 distinct CDR3 sequences, with roughly 23% observed a single time. Study-level results: Loss of evenness, beyond lost richness, contributed to age-related TCR diversity decline in cancer patients. Rebound thymic output was suggested by rising median generation probability during chemotherapy in each cancer cohort. Age-matched healthy donors had significantly more diverse, less clonal blood TCR repertoires than untreated cancer patients.

This TCR came from a human donor with a solid tumor. Specimen: blood.

The CDR3 DNA reads TGTGCCAGCAGCCGAACGATTTCCCAGGGGGCGGAAAACACCATATATTTT. This translates into CASSRTISQGAENTIYF. This chain uses TRBV6-5 with TRBJ1-3; 8 bases agree with TRBD1. V lost 6 bases to trimming and J lost 6 bases; unmatched junction nucleotides: 16. The CDR3 length is 17 residues. Germline V gene data show CDR1 as MNHEY and CDR2 as SVGAGI.